Below are 11 T cell receptor beta chains sequenced from a single sample in a study of tumor-infiltrating lymphocytes in primary liver carcinoma. Investigators took RNA and DNA out together from 20-30 mg of unsorted bulk tissue. Total RNA (around 510 ng) served as template for TCR beta cDNA synthesis primed by a constant-region primer. Libraries covering TCR beta were generated through three nested multiplex PCR rounds (using a slightly modified ARM-PCR). Researchers ran the first two PCR rounds for approximately 10 cycles each with TRBV1-TRBV30 forward primers and a C-beta reverse primer. TCRdb re-called the multiplex PCR reads through MiXCR, storing one row per CDR3 protein. The repertoire holds approximately 22,000 distinct CDR3 sequences, with roughly 72% as singletons. The material sequenced was liver tumor tissue from sampling region 1. Indicated subset: tumor region T1, superior pole. The origin of the receptors is a man in his forties or fifties with primary liver carcinoma and hepatitis B virus infection.

About this clonotype: The junction and the germline gene differ at one end; a read error may be behind it. V gene TRBV11-2 combines with J gene TRBJ2-3; TRBD1 matches 9 bases. CDR3 length: 18 residues. Germline V gives CDR1 SGHAT, CDR2 FQNNGV. The CDR3 DNA follows: TGTGCCAGCAGCTTAGTCTCTGGTACAGGGGGCAAAACAGATACCCAGTATTTT. This translates into CASSLVSGTGGKTDTQYF.

To note about this clonotype: A much more abundant neighbour one base away suggests this may be a read error. The V and J genes are TRBV7-9 and TRBJ2-5; D gene unclear. Per germline, CDR1 SEHNR and CDR2 FQNEAQ (reference sequence). The ends were cut back, 11 bases at V and 5 bases at J, with 21 bases in the middle. The CDR3 extends over 14 amino acids. The CDR3 sequence is CACNSFGPPETQYF. CDR3 bases: TGTGCCTGCAACTCTTTCGGTCCCCCGGAGACCCAGTACTTC.

The chain couples TRBV11-2 to TRBJ1-1, with no clear D. V was cut by 5 bases and J by 14 bases, with 30 bases left in between. CDR3 length: 16 amino acids. Germline CDR1 and CDR2: SGHAT and FQNNGV. The chain's CDR3 is CASSPSTGLVNTEVFF. As DNA, the CDR3 is TGTGCCAGCAGCCCATCCACGGGGTTGGTGAACACTGAAGTCTTCTTT.

This clonotype was seen repeatedly, ten times or more. The chain joins TRBV11-2 to TRBJ2-1; D could derive from TRBD1 or TRBD2 (5 bases each). The CDR3 has 19 residues. Germline CDR1 reads SGHAT; CDR2 reads FQNNGV. V lost 1 base and J 5 bases, leaving 24 bases between the germline ends. The CDR3 loop reads CASSLGPHSRMGVDNEQFF. The CDR3 DNA sequence: TGTGCCAGCAGCTTAGGCCCGCACTCTAGGATGGGGGTGGACAATGAGCAGTTCTTC.

This chain joins TRBV7-9 and TRBJ1-2; no firm D call. Germline V gene data show CDR1 as SEHNR and CDR2 as FQNEAQ (reference sequence). V was pared by 5 bases and J by 5 bases, with 21 bases between. The CDR3 sequence is 16 residues long. The CDR3 loop is CASSPEGMQSQYGYTF. The CDR3 bases are TGTGCCAGCAGCCCCGAGGGCATGCAGTCTCAGTATGGCTACACCTTC.

This clonotype was observed many times. The chain employs TRBV12-3 or TRBV12-4 and TRBJ2-2, with a weak D call TRBD2 (6 bases). The CDR3 runs 15 residues. V gave up 6 bases and J gave up 7 bases, with 18 bases separating them. Written as DNA, the CDR3 is TGTGCCAGCAGCCGCGGGACCCTCGAAGGCGGGGAGCTGTTTTTT. Translation: CASSRGTLEGGELFF.

Concerning this clonotype: The junction differs from germline at one of its ends, possibly a read error. The chain employs TRBV11-2 and TRBJ2-3, with D uncertain. CDR1 and CDR2 (germline): SGHAT, FQNNGV. The CDR3 totals 13 residues. CDR3 loop: CVSSLIGADTQYF. CDR3 sequence (DNA): TGTGTCAGCAGCTTGATTGGCGCAGATACGCAGTATTTT.

This clonotype appeared many times. The V call is TRBV11-2, the J call TRBJ2-7, with 9 bases aligning to TRBD1. The CDR3 runs 14 residues. Per germline, CDR1 SGHAT and CDR2 FQNNGV. J gave up 1 base and V 5 bases, and 3 bases lay outside the gene matches. This chain's CDR3 is CASSRGQGSYEQYF. DNA for the CDR3: TGTGCCAGCAGCCGGGGACAGGGTTCCTACGAGCAGTACTTC.

About this clonotype: The CDR3 end shows no conserved phenylalanine or tryptophan, and so a read error is likely. The rearrangement links TRBV11-1 to TRBJ2-7, with 7 bases fitting TRBD1. This CDR3 has 17 residues. The germline V gene encodes CDR1 SGHAT and CDR2 FQDESV (reference sequence). DNA for the CDR3: TGTACCAGCAGCTCGAAGGAGCTGGGACAGCAATCCTACGAGCAGTACTTA. Translation gives CTSSSKELGQQSYEQYL.

The chain carries TRBV5-1 and TRBJ2-7, with TRBD1 as a possible D gene (6 bases). The V end lost 9 bases, the J end lost 2 bases, and 15 bases lay between the germline ends. Germline V gene data show CDR1 as SGHRS and CDR2 as YFSETQ. The CDR3 has 13 amino acids. The DNA for the CDR3 is TGCGCCAACGGCGTGACAGGACCCTACGAGCAGTACTTC. It encodes CANGVTGPYEQYF. Complete variable domain (other parts from reference TRBV5-1 and TRBJ2-7): KAGVTQTPRYLIKTRGQQVTLSCSPISGHRSVSWYQQTPGQGLQFLFEYFSETQRNKGNFPGRFSGRQFSNSRSEMNVSTLELGDSALYLCANGVTGPYEQYFGPGTRLTVT.

Note on this clonotype: The CDR3 does not close with the conserved phenylalanine or tryptophan, likely indicating a read error. J is TRBJ2-3 and V is TRBV11-1, with TRBD2 identical over 9 bases. Per the germline V gene, CDR1 is SGHAT and CDR2 is FQDESV (reference sequence). The CDR3 is 15 residues long. This chain's CDR3 is CPSSLVAGASDTQYS. The CDR3, as DNA: TGTCCCAGCAGCTTAGTAGCGGGAGCTTCGGATACGCAGTATTCT.